This T cell receptor beta chain was captured by sequencing in a study of Graves' ophthalmopathy and Graves' hyperthyroidism. Whole-study context: Upon initial diagnosis and before any treatment, peripheral blood was collected.

Study-wide points: With around 88% sensitivity and 75% to 84% specificity, a 13-signature model separated ophthalmopathy from stable hyperthyroidism.

This CDR3 region has 17 residues. V trimming: 6 bases; J trimming: 5 bases; junction bases outside the gene matches: 12. With a duration under 3 months, ophthalmopathy in the donors showed moderate-to-severe activity, CAS ≥3 and NOSPECS ≥4. PBMCs had their origin in fresh peripheral blood (around 10 ml). This clonotype was counted ten times or more. Its matching antigen is unknown. RNA transcripts yielded amplified TCR beta CDR3 regions. First-round RT-PCR relied on HTBI primers, and a second-round multiplex PCR came next. TCRdb used MiXCR to reprocess the multiplex PCR reads, holding one entry per CDR3 protein. The sample yields about 400,000 distinct CDR3 sequences, about 16% seen once.

The clonotype comes from a woman between 18 and 30 years old with Graves' ophthalmopathy. Input material: peripheral blood. The V and J genes are TRBV12-3 or TRBV12-4 and TRBJ2-5, with 13 bases that match TRBD2. CDR3 protein: CASSNSFGLAGVETQYF. The CDR3 DNA is TGTGCCAGCAGCAACTCGTTTGGACTAGCGGGGGTGGAGACCCAGTACTTC.